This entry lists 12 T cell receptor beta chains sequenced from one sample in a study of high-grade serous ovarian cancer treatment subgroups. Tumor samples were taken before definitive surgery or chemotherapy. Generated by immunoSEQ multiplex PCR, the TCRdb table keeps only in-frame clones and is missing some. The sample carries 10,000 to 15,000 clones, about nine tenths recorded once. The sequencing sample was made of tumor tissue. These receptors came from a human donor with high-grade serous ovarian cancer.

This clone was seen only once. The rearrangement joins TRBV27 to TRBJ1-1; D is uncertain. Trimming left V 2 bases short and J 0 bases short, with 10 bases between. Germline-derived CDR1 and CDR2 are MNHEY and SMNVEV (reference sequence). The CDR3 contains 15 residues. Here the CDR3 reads CASSLGLTMNTEAFF. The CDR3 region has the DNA TGTGCCAGCAGTTTAGGACTCACAATGAACACTGAAGCTTTCTTT.

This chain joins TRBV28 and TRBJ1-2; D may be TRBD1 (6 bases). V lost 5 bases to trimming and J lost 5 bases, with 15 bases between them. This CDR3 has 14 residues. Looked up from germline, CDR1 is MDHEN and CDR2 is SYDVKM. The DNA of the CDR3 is TGTGCCAGCAGTGGGGGGCGAAGGAATTATGGCTACACCTTC. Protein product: CASSGGRRNYGYTF.

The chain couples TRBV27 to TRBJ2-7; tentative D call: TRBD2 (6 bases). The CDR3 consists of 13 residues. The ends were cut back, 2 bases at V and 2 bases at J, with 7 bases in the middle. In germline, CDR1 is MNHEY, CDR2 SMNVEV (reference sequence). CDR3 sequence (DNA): TGTGCCAGCAGTTTAGCGGGGCCCTACGAGCAGTACTTC. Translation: CASSLAGPYEQYF.

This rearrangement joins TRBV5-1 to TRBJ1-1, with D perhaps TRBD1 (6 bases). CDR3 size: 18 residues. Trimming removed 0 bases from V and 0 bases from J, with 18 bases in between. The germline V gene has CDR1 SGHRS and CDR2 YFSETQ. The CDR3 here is CASSLVGQRPGMNTEAFF. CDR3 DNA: TGCGCCAGCAGCTTGGTTGGACAGAGACCAGGGATGAACACTGAAGCTTTCTTT.

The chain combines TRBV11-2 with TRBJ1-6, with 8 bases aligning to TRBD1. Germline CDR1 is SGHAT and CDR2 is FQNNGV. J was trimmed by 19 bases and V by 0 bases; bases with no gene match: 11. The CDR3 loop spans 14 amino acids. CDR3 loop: CASSLDRATGGLHF. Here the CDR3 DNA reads TGTGCCAGCAGCTTAGATCGGGCCACAGGGGGTCTTCACTTT.

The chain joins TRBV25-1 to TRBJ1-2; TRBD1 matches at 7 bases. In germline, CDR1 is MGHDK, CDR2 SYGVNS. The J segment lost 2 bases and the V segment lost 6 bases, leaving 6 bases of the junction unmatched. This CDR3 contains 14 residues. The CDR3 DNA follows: TGTGCCAGCAGGCCCGGGGGACAGAACTATGGCTACACCTTC. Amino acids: CASRPGGQNYGYTF.

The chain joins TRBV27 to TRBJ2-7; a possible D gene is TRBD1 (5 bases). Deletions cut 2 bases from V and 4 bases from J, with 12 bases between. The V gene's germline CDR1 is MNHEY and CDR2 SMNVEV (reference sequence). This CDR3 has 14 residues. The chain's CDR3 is CASSLPGSLYEQYF. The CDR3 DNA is TGTGCCAGCAGTTTACCAGGGTCTCTATACGAGCAGTACTTC.

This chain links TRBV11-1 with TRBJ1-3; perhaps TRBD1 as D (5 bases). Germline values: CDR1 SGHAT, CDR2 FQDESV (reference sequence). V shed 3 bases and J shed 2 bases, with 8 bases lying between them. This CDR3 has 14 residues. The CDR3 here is CASSFRAPGNTIYF. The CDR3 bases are TGTGCCAGCAGCTTCAGGGCACCTGGAAACACCATATATTTT.

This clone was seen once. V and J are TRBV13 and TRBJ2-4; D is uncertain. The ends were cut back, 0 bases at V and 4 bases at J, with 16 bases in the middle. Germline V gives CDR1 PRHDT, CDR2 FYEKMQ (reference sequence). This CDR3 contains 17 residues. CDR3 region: CASSLGTGRRTKNIQYF. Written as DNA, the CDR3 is TGTGCCAGCAGCTTAGGCACGGGCAGACGTACAAAAAACATTCAGTACTTC.

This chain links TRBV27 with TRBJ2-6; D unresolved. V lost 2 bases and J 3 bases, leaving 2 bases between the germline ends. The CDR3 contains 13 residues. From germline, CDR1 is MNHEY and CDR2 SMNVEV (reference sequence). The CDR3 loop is CASSLNGANVLTF. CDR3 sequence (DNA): TGTGCCAGCAGTTTAAATGGGGCCAACGTCCTGACTTTC.

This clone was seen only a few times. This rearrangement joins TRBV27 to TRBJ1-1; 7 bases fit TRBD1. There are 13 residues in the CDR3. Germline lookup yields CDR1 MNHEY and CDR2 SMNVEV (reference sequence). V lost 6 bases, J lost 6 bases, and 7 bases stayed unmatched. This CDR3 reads CASRALQGAEAFF. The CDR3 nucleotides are TGTGCCAGCAGGGCATTGCAGGGGGCTGAAGCTTTCTTT.

The CDR3 region has the DNA TGCGCCAGCACCAAAACAGAGGCCGGGGCCAACGTCCTGACTTTC. Its protein is CASTKTEAGANVLTF. The chain combines TRBV5-1 with TRBJ2-6; D is undetermined. Germline CDR1 SGHRS, CDR2 YFSETQ. This CDR3 spans 15 amino acids. Trimming removed 6 bases from V and 4 bases from J, with 14 bases in between.